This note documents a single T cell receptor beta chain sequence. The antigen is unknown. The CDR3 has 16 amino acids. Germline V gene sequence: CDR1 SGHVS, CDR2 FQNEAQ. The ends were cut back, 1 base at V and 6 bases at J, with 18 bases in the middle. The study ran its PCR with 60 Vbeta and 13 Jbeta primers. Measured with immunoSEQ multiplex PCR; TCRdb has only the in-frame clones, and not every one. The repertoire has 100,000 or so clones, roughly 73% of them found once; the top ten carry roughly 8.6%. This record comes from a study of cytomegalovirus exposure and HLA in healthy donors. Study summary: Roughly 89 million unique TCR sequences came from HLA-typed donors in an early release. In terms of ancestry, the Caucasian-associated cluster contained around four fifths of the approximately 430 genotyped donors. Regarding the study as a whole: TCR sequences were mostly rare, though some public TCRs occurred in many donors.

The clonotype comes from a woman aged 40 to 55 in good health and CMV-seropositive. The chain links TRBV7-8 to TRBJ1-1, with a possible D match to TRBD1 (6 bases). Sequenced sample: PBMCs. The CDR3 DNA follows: TGTGCCAGCAGCTTAGTAGCCTATACAGGGTCCGCTGAAGCTTTCTTT. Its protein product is CASSLVAYTGSAEAFF.